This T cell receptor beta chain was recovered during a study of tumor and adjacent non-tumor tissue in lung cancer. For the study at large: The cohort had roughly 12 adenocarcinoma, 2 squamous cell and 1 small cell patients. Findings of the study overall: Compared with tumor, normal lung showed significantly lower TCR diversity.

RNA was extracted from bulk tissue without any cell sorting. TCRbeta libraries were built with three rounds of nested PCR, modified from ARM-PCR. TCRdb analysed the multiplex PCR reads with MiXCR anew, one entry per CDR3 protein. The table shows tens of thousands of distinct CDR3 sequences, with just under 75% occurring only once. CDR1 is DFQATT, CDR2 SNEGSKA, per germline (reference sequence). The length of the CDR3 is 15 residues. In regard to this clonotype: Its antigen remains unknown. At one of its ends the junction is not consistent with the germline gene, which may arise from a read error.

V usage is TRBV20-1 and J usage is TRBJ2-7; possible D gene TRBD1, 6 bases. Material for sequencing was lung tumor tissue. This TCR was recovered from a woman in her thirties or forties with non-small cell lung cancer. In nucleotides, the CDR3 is TGCAGTGCTAGAGGCCTTGGGGACACCCGCTACAAGCAGTATTTC. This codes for CSARGLGDTRYKQYF.